These 18 T cell receptor beta chains were sequenced from one sample in a study of response to subunit inactivated influenza vaccine. In TCRdb, the RT-PCR reads were re-called with MiXCR into one record per CDR3 protein. The table has about 520,000 distinct CDR3 sequences, more than 7% seen once; the top ten hold under 15%. Source: PBMCs from blood, taken approximately 25 months after vaccination. These TCRs come from a man between 50 and 75 years old who received an inactivated influenza vaccine.

This clonotype has more than one count but fewer than ten. V and J are TRBV18 and TRBJ2-5; the D call may be TRBD1 or TRBD2 (6 bases each). Germline V gene lookup returns CDR1 KGHSH and CDR2 LQKENI. This CDR3 has 15 amino acids. The V and J ends lost 3 bases and 2 bases respectively, with 13 bases between them. In DNA, the CDR3 is TGTGCCAGCTCACCCACACAGGGAGGTCAAGAGACCCAGTACTTC. Its translation is CASSPTQGGQETQYF. Based on the CDR3 plus reference TRBV18 and TRBJ2-5, the full variable domain is NAGVMQNPRHLVRRRGQEARLRCSPMKGHSHVYWYRQLPEEGLKFMVYLQKENIIDESGMPKERFSAEFPKEGPSILRIQQVVRGDSAAYFCASSPTQGGQETQYFGPGTRLLVL.

The V call is TRBV20-1, the J call TRBJ2-2; 10 nucleotides agree with TRBD2. CDR1 and CDR2 from the germline V gene are DFQATT and SNEGSKA (reference sequence). The CDR3 extends over 16 amino acids. Trimming took 7 bases from V and 4 from J; bases not matched to a gene: 12. CDR3 in DNA: TGCAGTGTGAGGCCTAGCGGGAGATTGGGCACCGGGGAGCTGTTTTTT. It is translated as CSVRPSGRLGTGELFF.

This clonotype was picked up many times. This sequence joins TRBV29-1 and TRBJ2-1; unclear D gene. V lost 5 bases, J lost 7 bases, and 9 bases lay in between. CDR1 and CDR2 (germline): SQVTM, ANQGSEA. The CDR3 has 11 residues. CDR3 bases: TGCAGCGTTAAGGGTTCAAATGAGCAGTTCTTC. It is translated as CSVKGSNEQFF.

The chain combines TRBV6-5 with TRBJ2-1; 7 bases are a match to TRBD2. Losses at the gene ends were 0 bases for V and 15 bases for J; bases not matched to a gene: 8. Per the germline V gene, CDR1 is MNHEY and CDR2 is SVGAGI. This CDR3 is 13 amino acids long. This CDR3 reads CASSYSIREEMFF. The CDR3 nucleotides read TGTGCCAGCAGTTACTCGATCCGGGAGGAGATGTTCTTC.

The chain carries TRBV9 and TRBJ2-1; 8 bases are a match to TRBD2. CDR1 and CDR2 (germline): SGDLS, YYNGEE. This CDR3 comprises 14 residues. J lost 6 bases, V lost 4 bases, and 6 bases had no gene match. The CDR3 nucleotides read TGTGCCAGCAGCATGGGACTAGGGAGCAATGAGCAGTTCTTC. Translated, it gives CASSMGLGSNEQFF. The whole variable domain, remainder taken from reference TRBV9 and TRBJ2-1, is DSGVTQTPKHLITATGQRVTLRCSPRSGDLSVYWYQQSLDQGLQFLIQYYNGEERAKGNILERFSAQQFPDLHSELNLSSLELGDSALYFCASSMGLGSNEQFFGPGTRLTVL.

This clonotype showed up just a few times. The rearrangement joins TRBV5-1 to TRBJ2-5; tentative D call: TRBD2 (5 bases). The CDR3 extends over 15 amino acids. V lost 0 bases to trimming and J lost 0 bases, with 9 bases between them. Germline CDR1 is SGHRS and CDR2 is YFSETQ. DNA for the CDR3: TGCGCCAGCAGCTTGGGAGGGAACTACCAAGAGACCCAGTACTTC. It encodes CASSLGGNYQETQYF.

This clonotype occurred a few times. The chain uses TRBV28 and TRBJ1-5; no firm D call. Trimming took off 8 bases at V and 4 bases at J, with 9 bases between the two ends. This CDR3 contains 12 residues. Germline V gene sequence: CDR1 MDHEN, CDR2 SYDVKM. The CDR3 DNA reads TGTGCCAGCGGGTTAGAAAATCAGCCCCAGCATTTT. Protein product: CASGLENQPQHF.

The sample holds many counts of this clonotype. This chain uses TRBV6-5 with TRBJ2-4; D ambiguous. CDR1 MNHEY and CDR2 SVGAGI come from the germline V gene. CDR3 length: 14 amino acids. V was cut by 4 bases and J by 9 bases, with 16 bases left in between. This CDR3 reads CASSSPALLGIQYF. The CDR3 DNA is TGTGCCAGCAGTTCACCGGCTCTCTTAGGCATTCAGTACTTC.

The table lists this clonotype with many counts. The rearrangement links TRBV6-2 or TRBV6-3 to TRBJ1-3, with TRBD1 matching over 7 bases. The CDR3 is 18 residues long. Germline V gene sequence: CDR1 MNHEY, CDR2 SVGEGT. After removal of 6 bases from V and 4 bases from J, the junction contained 18 bases not matched to a gene. CDR3 sequence (DNA): TGTGCCAGCAGGATAGCCCGGGACAGATCTATTTCCGGAAACACCATATATTTT. This encodes CASRIARDRSISGNTIYF.

The CDR3 spells CSVGQGAGDTQYF. CDR3 DNA: TGCAGCGTTGGACAGGGGGCCGGGGATACGCAGTATTTT. This chain links TRBV29-1 with TRBJ2-3; 10 bases line up with TRBD1. CDR1 and CDR2 (germline): SQVTM, ANQGSEA. The J segment lost 6 bases and the V segment lost 4 bases, leaving 4 bases of the junction unmatched. The CDR3 length is 13 residues.

This clonotype was counted at least ten times. J is TRBJ2-3 and V is TRBV15, with D hard to call. CDR1 LNHNV and CDR2 YYDKDF come from the germline V gene (reference sequence). The CDR3 consists of 16 residues. Deletions cut 0 bases from V and 0 bases from J, with 10 bases between. The CDR3 region is CATSREPPGSTDTQYF. Here the CDR3 DNA reads TGTGCCACCAGCAGAGAACCCCCCGGGAGCACAGATACGCAGTATTTT. Using reference TRBV15 and TRBJ2-3 for the parts outside the CDR3, the full variable domain is DAMVIQNPRYQVTQFGKPVTLSCSQTLNHNVMYWYQQKSSQAPKLLFHYYDKDFNNEADTPDNFQSRRPNTSFCFLDIRSPGLGDTAMYLCATSREPPGSTDTQYFGPGTRLTVL.

The V call is TRBV29-1, the J call TRBJ2-2, with TRBD1 matching over 8 bases. The CDR3 runs 12 residues. Germline assignment: CDR1 SQVTM and CDR2 ANQGSEA. The ends lost 6 bases at V and 5 bases at J; junction bases unmatched: 2. CDR3 loop: CSVTGVTGELFF. The DNA of the CDR3 is TGCAGCGTGACAGGGGTAACCGGGGAGCTGTTTTTT.

This clonotype was detected ten times or more. This rearrangement joins TRBV28 to TRBJ2-7; D possibly corresponds to TRBD2 (6 bases). V was clipped by 6 bases and J by 3 bases, with 6 bases between them. Per the germline V gene, CDR1 is MDHEN and CDR2 is SYDVKM. This CDR3 is 11 amino acids long. The CDR3 sequence: CASRGGYEQYF. The DNA of the CDR3 is TGTGCCAGCAGGGGAGGCTACGAGCAGTACTTC.

This clonotype showed up many times. The V gene is TRBV29-1, the J gene TRBJ2-1, with D perhaps TRBD1 or TRBD2 (6 bases each). V lost 6 bases to trimming and J lost 1 base, with 13 bases between them. The CDR3 length is 14 residues. CDR1 SQVTM and CDR2 ANQGSEA come from the germline V gene. CDR3 sequence: CSVSQGGSYNEQFF. For the CDR3, the DNA is TGCAGCGTATCACAGGGAGGTTCCTACAATGAGCAGTTCTTC.

This clonotype was observed at least ten times. In DNA, the CDR3 is TGTGCCAGCAGCACCGGGACTAGAGCTTTCTTT. Translated, it gives CASSTGTRAFF. V gene TRBV12-3 or TRBV12-4 combines with J gene TRBJ1-1, with a weak D call TRBD1 (5 bases). Trimming stripped 6 bases from V and 10 bases from J, with 12 bases between. This CDR3 is built from 11 residues.

This clonotype has a handful of counts. The J gene is TRBJ2-1, the V gene TRBV20-1; TRBD1 matches 8 bases. The CDR3 consists of 16 residues. V shed 8 bases, J shed 7 bases, and the junction held 19 bases outside the gene matches. Germline V gene sequence: CDR1 DFQATT, CDR2 SNEGSKA (reference sequence). The CDR3 sequence is CSQIFPSGGLTNEQFF. The CDR3 bases are TGCAGTCAGATTTTCCCCTCAGGGGGCTTGACGAATGAGCAGTTCTTC.

This CDR3 is CSAPLPSTDTQYF. The CDR3 DNA is TGCAGTGCTCCCCTCCCCAGCACAGATACGCAGTATTTT. The J gene is TRBJ2-3, the V gene TRBV20-1; D remains unclear. The CDR3 has 13 amino acids. Germline assignment: CDR1 DFQATT and CDR2 SNEGSKA (reference sequence). The V and J ends lost 5 bases and 0 bases respectively, with 9 bases between them.

This clonotype was seen only a few times. The chain uses TRBV2 and TRBJ2-2, with 8 bases aligning to TRBD1. Trimming cost V 4 bases and J 6 bases; bases outside gene matches: 4. CDR3 size: 14 residues. Germline loops: CDR1 SNHLY, CDR2 FYNNEI. CDR3 amino acids: CASSGTGRAGELFF. The DNA for the CDR3 is TGTGCCAGCAGTGGGACAGGGCGGGCCGGGGAGCTGTTTTTT. The entire variable domain, with the rest obtained from reference TRBV2 and TRBJ2-2, is as follows: EPEVTQTPSHQVTQMGQEVILRCVPISNHLYFYWYRQILGQKVEFLVSFYNNEISEKSEIFDDQFSVERPDGSNFTLKIRSTKLEDSAMYFCASSGTGRAGELFFGEGSRLTVL.